One sample yielded the 25 T cell receptor beta chains listed below, sequenced in a study of shared clonotypes between healthy human individuals (dated by TCRdb to 2018 to 2020). The protocol used for the library was the immunoSEQ multiplex PCR assay. Entries here come from immuneACCESS through TCRdb and include only in-frame sequences with V and J called. Some clones fail to appear in such tables; in the studies checked, an unresolved V gene covers under half of the shortfall, and the cause of the remainder is unknown. The sample contains approximately 2.5 million clones, 93% of them found a single time. The ten largest clones capture approximately 0.37% of the sample. Sequencing used naive CD4+ T cells from PBMCs. The cell subset or site label on this specimen signifies: CD45RA+ positively selected. The origin of the receptors is a man younger than 35 in good health. Some clones in this sample may be carry-over from other donors' samples.

The genes are TRBV28 and TRBJ2-5; a weak D match, TRBD1 (5 bases). The DNA end is a closer match to TRBJ2-7, so the J assignment may be wrong. The CDR3 totals 11 residues. Germline CDR1 is MDHEN and CDR2 is SYDVKM. This CDR3 is CASKGLSEQYF. CDR3 DNA sequence: TGTGCCAGCAAGGGGTTGAGCGAGCAGTACTTC.

CDR3 DNA sequence: TGTGCCAGCAATACCCCTGGGGACCCCCAGCAGTACTTC. It yields the protein CASNTPGDPQQYF. J is TRBJ2-7 and V is TRBV25-1; D is possibly TRBD1 or TRBD2 (5 bases each). V was trimmed by 7 bases and J by 8 bases, leaving 18 bases between them. The germline V gene encodes CDR1 MGHDK and CDR2 SYGVNS. CDR3 length: 13 amino acids.

This rearrangement joins TRBV2 to TRBJ1-1; D gene uncertain. This CDR3 contains 13 residues. CDR1 and CDR2 (germline): SNHLY, FYNNEI. Between the trimmed V and J ends, which lost 5 bases and 5 bases, there was a span of 12 bases. For the CDR3, the DNA is TGTGCCAGCAGTTTCAGAGAGAGGACTGAAGCTTTCTTT. Protein: CASSFRERTEAFF.

The chain couples TRBV28 to TRBJ2-3; the match to TRBD1 covers 8 bases. This CDR3 spans 14 amino acids. Germline lookup yields CDR1 MDHEN and CDR2 SYDVKM. Trimming removed 6 bases from V and 3 bases from J; junction bases left unmatched: 5. CDR3 residues: CASSQGASTDTQYF. The CDR3 bases are TGTGCCAGCAGCCAGGGGGCTTCTACAGATACGCAGTATTTT.

The chain uses TRBV5-1 and TRBJ2-3, with 12 nucleotides matching TRBD2. Trimming took 0 bases from V and 7 from J; bases not matched to a gene: 6. This CDR3 has 16 residues. In germline, CDR1 is SGHRS, CDR2 YFSETQ. In nucleotides, the CDR3 is TGCGCCAGCAGCTTGGTGCTAGCGGGAGGGCTAAATACGCAGTATTTT. It encodes CASSLVLAGGLNTQYF.

The V call is TRBV11-3, the J call TRBJ2-3, with no clear D. With 3 bases removed from V and 0 bases from J, the gap between germline ends came to 13 bases. The CDR3 runs to 16 residues. Germline-derived CDR1 and CDR2 are SGHNT and YENEEA. The CDR3 sequence is CASSFGRESSTDTQYF. The CDR3 DNA reads as TGTGCCAGCAGCTTCGGTCGCGAGTCTAGCACAGATACGCAGTATTTT.

V and J are TRBV4-2 and TRBJ2-1, with no clear D. CDR1 LGHNA and CDR2 YNFKEQ come from the germline V gene. This CDR3 contains 14 residues. V lost 0 bases, J lost 8 bases, and 11 bases lay in between. The CDR3, as DNA: TGTGCCAGCAGCCAAGAGTATCAGTCGGATGAGCAGTTCTTC. Amino acid sequence: CASSQEYQSDEQFF.

The chain couples TRBV28 to TRBJ2-6, with 8 nucleotides matching TRBD1. J lost 0 bases, V lost 6 bases, and 13 bases had no gene match. Germline assignment: CDR1 MDHEN and CDR2 SYDVKM. This CDR3 has 19 amino acids. CDR3 in DNA: TGTGCCAGCAGGCCCACGACAGGGGCGACACCCTCTGGGGCCAACGTCCTGACTTTC. This sequence encodes CASRPTTGATPSGANVLTF.

As for this clone: At the DNA level, this CDR3 is encoded by other sequences in the same sample as well. The chain links TRBV5-1 to TRBJ2-3; the D call may be TRBD1 or TRBD2 (6 bases each). Trimming removed 4 bases at V and 4 bases at J, with 13 bases between. Germline V gene data show CDR1 as SGHRS and CDR2 as YFSETQ. CDR3 length: 14 residues. The CDR3 DNA reads as TGCGCCAGCAGCCTGGTAGGGGGGCCAGATACGCAGTATTTT. Its translation: CASSLVGGPDTQYF.

Points on this clone: Other nucleotide sequences from this sample produce the same CDR3. The V call is TRBV7-3, the J call TRBJ2-3; 10 positions match TRBD2. The CDR3 has 14 amino acids. Germline V gene lookup returns CDR1 SGHTA and CDR2 FQGTGA. V lost 2 bases, J lost 6 bases, and 2 bases stayed unmatched. This chain's CDR3 is CASSLLAGVDTQYF. The CDR3 nucleotides are TGTGCCAGCAGCTTACTAGCGGGAGTGGATACGCAGTATTTT.

This clone was observed a single time. Germline is not matched at one junction end, which may reflect a read error. This rearrangement joins TRBV6-6 to TRBJ2-6; weak D call: TRBD2 (5 bases). The CDR3 runs 15 residues. CDR1 is MNHNY and CDR2 is SVGAGI in the germline V gene (reference sequence). The CDR3 sequence is CAGSYGDPGANVLTF. Written as DNA, the CDR3 is TGTGCCGGCAGTTACGGGGATCCCGGGGCCAACGTCCTGACTTTC.

This chain links TRBV5-1 with TRBJ2-5, with TRBD2 matching 11 bases. From germline, CDR1 is SGHRS and CDR2 YFSETQ. The V and J ends lost 8 bases and 3 bases, in that order; junction bases with no gene match: 6. The CDR3 is 14 residues long. The CDR3 region is CASYSGRVKETQYF. CDR3 nucleotide sequence: TGCGCCAGTTATAGCGGGAGGGTCAAAGAGACCCAGTACTTC.

CDR3: CASSPQRNSGRGEQFF. The CDR3 DNA follows: TGTGCCAGCAGTCCACAGAGGAACAGCGGGAGAGGAGAGCAGTTCTTC. The V and J genes are TRBV28 and TRBJ2-1, with 8 nucleotides matching TRBD2. With V trimmed by 5 bases and J by 10 bases, 16 bases remained unmatched. The germline V gene encodes CDR1 MDHEN and CDR2 SYDVKM. CDR3 length: 16 amino acids.

The chain uses TRBV7-2 and TRBJ2-3, with D maybe TRBD2 (5 bases). Germline V lookup: CDR1 SGHTA, CDR2 FQGNSA. CDR3 length: 15 amino acids. Trimming pared 6 bases from V and 3 bases from J, leaving 16 bases between. CDR3 in DNA: TGTGCCAGCAGTTGGCGGACTCCCGGAACAGATACGCAGTATTTT. Protein product: CASSWRTPGTDTQYF.

The chain uses TRBV7-8 and TRBJ2-7; D is ambiguous. The germline V gene has CDR1 SGHVS and CDR2 FQNEAQ. The CDR3 is made up of 12 amino acids. With 3 bases removed from V and 5 bases from J, the gap between germline ends came to 8 bases. The CDR3 reads CASSFPQNEQYF. DNA for the CDR3: TGTGCCAGCAGCTTCCCCCAGAACGAGCAGTACTTC.

The chain has TRBV27 and TRBJ1-5, with D tentatively TRBD1 (5 bases). This CDR3 region has 13 residues. Trimming removed 3 bases at V and 5 bases at J, with 8 bases between. CDR1 is MNHEY and CDR2 is SMNVEV in the germline V gene (reference sequence). The CDR3 is CASSFVRDQPQHF. CDR3 coding DNA: TGTGCCAGCAGTTTTGTCAGGGATCAGCCCCAGCATTTT.

This sequence joins TRBV5-6 and TRBJ2-3, with 8 bases that match TRBD1. Losses at the gene ends were 6 bases for V and 5 bases for J; bases not matched to a gene: 14. This CDR3 is built from 16 residues. Germline V gene sequence: CDR1 SGHDT, CDR2 YYEEEE. The CDR3 here is CASKDRVRTFRDTQYF. The CDR3 DNA sequence: TGTGCCAGCAAGGACAGGGTTAGAACATTTAGAGATACGCAGTATTTT.

The J gene is TRBJ2-7, the V gene TRBV28; perhaps TRBD1 as D (6 bases). Germline loops: CDR1 MDHEN, CDR2 SYDVKM. V dropped 7 bases and J dropped 4 bases, with 17 bases sitting between them. CDR3 length: 14 amino acids. The CDR3 region is CASTPQGLSYEQYF. In DNA, the CDR3 is TGTGCCAGCACCCCTCAGGGGTTGTCATACGAGCAGTACTTC.

The rearrangement uses TRBV6-1 and TRBJ2-1; tentatively, D is TRBD1 (5 bases). CDR1 is MNHNS and CDR2 is SASEGT in the germline V gene. CDR3 size: 17 residues. The V and J ends lost 2 bases and 0 bases respectively, with 14 bases between them. CDR3 nucleotides: TGTGCCAGCAGTGAATATGACAGAGCGAGCTCCTACAATGAGCAGTTCTTC. As protein: CASSEYDRASSYNEQFF.

J is TRBJ1-1 and V is TRBV28, with a possible D match to TRBD1 (6 bases). Trimming took off 6 bases at V and 1 base at J, with 9 bases between the two ends. CDR1 is MDHEN, CDR2 SYDVKM, per germline. The CDR3 runs to 13 residues. In DNA form, the CDR3 reads TGTGCCAGCAGGCGGACAGCGAACACTGAAGCTTTCTTT. Translated, it gives CASRRTANTEAFF.

This chain links TRBV20-1 with TRBJ1-5; D is undetermined. The CDR3 has 11 residues. V was clipped by 0 bases and J by 9 bases, with 6 bases between them. Per the germline V gene, CDR1 is DFQATT and CDR2 is SNEGSKA (reference sequence). CDR3 loop: CSARDRVPQHF. The CDR3 DNA reads TGCAGTGCTAGAGATCGGGTGCCCCAGCATTTT.

The chain carries TRBV10-3 and TRBJ2-7; D uncertain. V gave up 3 bases and J gave up 3 bases, with 6 bases separating them. The CDR3 length is 12 residues. CDR1 ENHRY and CDR2 SYGVKD come from the germline V gene. The chain's CDR3 is CAISDGIYEQYF. In DNA, the CDR3 is TGTGCCATCAGTGACGGAATCTACGAGCAGTACTTC.

The chain joins TRBV19 to TRBJ1-5, with D possibly TRBD1 on 6 matching bases. CDR1 is LNHDA and CDR2 is SQIVND in the germline V gene (reference sequence). Deletions cut 6 bases from V and 3 bases from J, with 15 bases between. This CDR3 spans 15 amino acids. CDR3 sequence: CASRRIGGTNQPQHF. The DNA of the CDR3 is TGTGCCAGTAGACGTATAGGGGGTACCAATCAGCCCCAGCATTTT.

The genes are TRBV14 and TRBJ2-7; possibly TRBD2 for D (5 bases). This CDR3 is 14 amino acids long. V was clipped by 6 bases and J by 2 bases, with 14 bases between them. The germline V gene has CDR1 SGHDN and CDR2 FVKESK. CDR3 amino acids: CASRGLGSTYEQYF. Written as DNA, the CDR3 is TGTGCCAGCAGAGGTTTGGGGAGTACCTACGAGCAGTACTTC.

This chain joins TRBV4-3 and TRBJ2-7, with 11 bases aligning to TRBD2. J was trimmed by 3 bases and V by 1 base; bases with no gene match: 5. The CDR3 extends over 16 amino acids. Germline assignment: CDR1 LGHNA and CDR2 YSLEER. The CDR3 protein is CASSQVWGTSGYEQYF. As DNA, the CDR3 is TGCGCCAGCAGCCAAGTTTGGGGGACTAGCGGCTACGAGCAGTACTTC.